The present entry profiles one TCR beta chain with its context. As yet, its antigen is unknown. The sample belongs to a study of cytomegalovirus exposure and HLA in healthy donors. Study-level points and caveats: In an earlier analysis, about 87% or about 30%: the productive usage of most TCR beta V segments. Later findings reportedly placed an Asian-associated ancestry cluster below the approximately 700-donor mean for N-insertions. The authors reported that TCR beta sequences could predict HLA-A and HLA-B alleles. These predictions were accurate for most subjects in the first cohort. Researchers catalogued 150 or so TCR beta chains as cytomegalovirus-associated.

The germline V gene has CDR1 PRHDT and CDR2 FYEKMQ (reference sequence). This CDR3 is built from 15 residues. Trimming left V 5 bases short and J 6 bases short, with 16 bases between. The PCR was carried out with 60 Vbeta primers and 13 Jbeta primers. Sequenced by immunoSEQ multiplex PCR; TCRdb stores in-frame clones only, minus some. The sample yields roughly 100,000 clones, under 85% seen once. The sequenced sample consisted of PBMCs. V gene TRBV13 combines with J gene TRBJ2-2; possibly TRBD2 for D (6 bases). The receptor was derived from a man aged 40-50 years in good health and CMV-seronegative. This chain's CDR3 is CASSPRDSAAGELFF. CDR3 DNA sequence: TGTGCCAGCAGCCCAAGGGACTCCGCGGCCGGGGAGCTGTTTTTT.